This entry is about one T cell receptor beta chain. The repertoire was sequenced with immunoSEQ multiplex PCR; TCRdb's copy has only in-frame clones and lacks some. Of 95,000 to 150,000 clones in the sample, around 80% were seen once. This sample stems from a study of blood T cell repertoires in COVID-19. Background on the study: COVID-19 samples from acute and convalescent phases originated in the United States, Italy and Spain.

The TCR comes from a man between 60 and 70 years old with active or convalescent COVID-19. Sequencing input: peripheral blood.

The CDR3 spells CASSQTRQGWAKNIQYF. CDR3 in DNA: TGTGCCAGCAGTCAGACCCGACAGGGGTGGGCCAAAAACATTCAGTACTTC. The chain joins TRBV27 to TRBJ2-4, with 8 bases lining up with TRBD1. With V trimmed by 5 bases and J by 1 base, 10 bases remained unmatched. CDR1 MNHEY and CDR2 SMNVEV come from the germline V gene (reference sequence). CDR3 length: 17 amino acids.